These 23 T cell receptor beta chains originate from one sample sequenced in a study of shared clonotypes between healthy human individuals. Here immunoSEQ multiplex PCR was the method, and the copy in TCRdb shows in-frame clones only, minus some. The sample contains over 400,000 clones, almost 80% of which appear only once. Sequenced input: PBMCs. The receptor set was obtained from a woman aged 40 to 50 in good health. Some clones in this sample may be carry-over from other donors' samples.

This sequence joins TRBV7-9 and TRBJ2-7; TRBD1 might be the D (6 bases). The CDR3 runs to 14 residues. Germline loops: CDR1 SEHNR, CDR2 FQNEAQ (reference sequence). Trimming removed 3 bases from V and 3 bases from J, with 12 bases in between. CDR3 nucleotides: TGTGCCAGCAGCTTGGCAGGGGAACGCTACGAGCAGTACTTC. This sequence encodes CASSLAGERYEQYF.

The chain's CDR3 is CASSLEGGVQHF. DNA for the CDR3: TGTGCCAGCAGCTTAGAGGGAGGCGTCCAGCATTTT. The rearrangement uses TRBV7-9 and TRBJ1-5; D not resolved. V was pared by 1 base and J by 12 bases, with 10 bases between. This CDR3 region has 12 residues. Per the germline V gene, CDR1 is SEHNR and CDR2 is FQNEAQ (reference sequence).

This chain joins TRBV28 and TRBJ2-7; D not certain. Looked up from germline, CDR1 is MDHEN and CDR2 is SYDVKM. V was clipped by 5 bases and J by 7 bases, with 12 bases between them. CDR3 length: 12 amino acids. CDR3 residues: CASSSRLWEQYF. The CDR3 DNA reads TGTGCCAGCAGTAGCCGTCTGTGGGAGCAGTACTTC.

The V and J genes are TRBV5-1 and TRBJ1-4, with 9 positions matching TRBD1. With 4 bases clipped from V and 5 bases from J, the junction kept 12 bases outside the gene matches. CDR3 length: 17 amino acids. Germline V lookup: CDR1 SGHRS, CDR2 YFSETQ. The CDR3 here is CASSPVPGQGSNEKLFF. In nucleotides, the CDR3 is TGCGCCAGCAGCCCGGTCCCGGGACAGGGCTCCAATGAAAAACTGTTTTTT.

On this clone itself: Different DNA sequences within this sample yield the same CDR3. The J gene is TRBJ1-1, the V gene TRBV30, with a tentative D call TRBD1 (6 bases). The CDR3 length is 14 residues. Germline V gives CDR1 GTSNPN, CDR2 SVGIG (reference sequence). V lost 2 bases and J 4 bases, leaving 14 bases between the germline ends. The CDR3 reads CAWSSGALTTEAFF. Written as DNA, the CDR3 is TGTGCCTGGAGTTCAGGGGCGCTGACCACTGAAGCTTTCTTT.

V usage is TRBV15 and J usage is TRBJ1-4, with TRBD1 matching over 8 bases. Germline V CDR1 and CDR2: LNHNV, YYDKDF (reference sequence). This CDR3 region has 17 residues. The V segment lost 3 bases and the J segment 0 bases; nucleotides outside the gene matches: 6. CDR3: CATSRGAGGSTNEKLFF. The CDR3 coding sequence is TGTGCCACCAGCAGGGGGGCAGGGGGCTCAACTAATGAAAAACTGTTTTTT. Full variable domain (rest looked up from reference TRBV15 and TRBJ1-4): DAMVIQNPRYQVTQFGKPVTLSCSQTLNHNVMYWYQQKSSQAPKLLFHYYDKDFNNEADTPDNFQSRRPNTSFCFLDIRSPGLGDTAMYLCATSRGAGGSTNEKLFFGSGTQLSVL.

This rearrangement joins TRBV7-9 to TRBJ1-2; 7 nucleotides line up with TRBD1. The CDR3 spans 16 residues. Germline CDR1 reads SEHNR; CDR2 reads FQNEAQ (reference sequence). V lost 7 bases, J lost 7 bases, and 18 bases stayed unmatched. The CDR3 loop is CASTPGRDRLTIGYTF. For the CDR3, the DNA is TGTGCCAGCACCCCAGGCCGGGACAGACTTACTATTGGCTACACCTTC.

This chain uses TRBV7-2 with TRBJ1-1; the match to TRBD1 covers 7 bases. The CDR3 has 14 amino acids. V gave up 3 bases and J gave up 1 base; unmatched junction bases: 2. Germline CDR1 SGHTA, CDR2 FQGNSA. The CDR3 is CASSFRQGNTEAFF. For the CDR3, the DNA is TGTGCCAGCAGCTTCCGACAGGGGAACACTGAAGCTTTCTTT.

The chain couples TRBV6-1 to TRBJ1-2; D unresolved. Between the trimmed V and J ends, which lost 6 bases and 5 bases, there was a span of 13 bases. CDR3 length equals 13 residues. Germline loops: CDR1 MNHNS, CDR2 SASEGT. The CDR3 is CASSPNRDYGYTF. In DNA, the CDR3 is TGTGCCAGCAGCCCCAACCGAGATTATGGCTACACCTTC.

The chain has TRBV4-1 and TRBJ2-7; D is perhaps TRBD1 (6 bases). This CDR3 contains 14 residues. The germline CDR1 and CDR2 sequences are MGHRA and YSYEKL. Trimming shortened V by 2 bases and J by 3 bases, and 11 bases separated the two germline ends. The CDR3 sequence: CASSQPGHLYEQYF. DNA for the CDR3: TGCGCCAGCAGCCAACCGGGACACCTCTACGAGCAGTACTTC.

The chain's CDR3 is CASRHPTGIGYTF. DNA for the CDR3: TGTGCCAGCAGACACCCCACAGGGATCGGCTACACCTTC. V usage is TRBV28 and J usage is TRBJ1-2; maybe TRBD1 (6 bases). The CDR3 contains 13 residues. Germline V gene lookup returns CDR1 MDHEN and CDR2 SYDVKM. Trimming shortened V by 6 bases and J by 8 bases, and 16 bases separated the two germline ends.

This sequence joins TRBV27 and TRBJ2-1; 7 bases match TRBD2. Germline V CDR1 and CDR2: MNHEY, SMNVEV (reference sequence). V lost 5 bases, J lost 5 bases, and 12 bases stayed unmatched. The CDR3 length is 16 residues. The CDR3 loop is CASSPRGGRSDNEQFF. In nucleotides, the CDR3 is TGTGCCAGCAGTCCCCGGGGCGGGAGATCCGACAATGAGCAGTTCTTC.

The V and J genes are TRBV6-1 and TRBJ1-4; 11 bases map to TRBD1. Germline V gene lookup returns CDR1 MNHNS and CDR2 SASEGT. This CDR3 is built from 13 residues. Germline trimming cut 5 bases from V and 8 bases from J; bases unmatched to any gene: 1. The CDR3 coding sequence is TGTGCCAGCAGTTGGACAGGGGGCGAAAAACTGTTTTTT. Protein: CASSWTGGEKLFF.

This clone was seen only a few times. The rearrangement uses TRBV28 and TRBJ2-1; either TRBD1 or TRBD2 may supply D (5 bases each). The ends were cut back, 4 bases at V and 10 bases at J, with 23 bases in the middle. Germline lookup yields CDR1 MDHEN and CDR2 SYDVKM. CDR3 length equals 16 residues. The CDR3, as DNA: TGTGCCAGCAGTTCTCAACTCCAGGGAGACAGACAGGAGCAGTTCTTC. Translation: CASSSQLQGDRQEQFF.

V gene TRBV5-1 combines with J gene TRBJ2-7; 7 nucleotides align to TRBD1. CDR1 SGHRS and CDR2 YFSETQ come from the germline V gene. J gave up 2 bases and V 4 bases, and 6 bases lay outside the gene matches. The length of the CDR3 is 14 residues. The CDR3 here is CASSTGQTTYEQYF. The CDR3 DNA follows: TGCGCCAGCAGCACGGGACAGACAACCTACGAGCAGTACTTC.

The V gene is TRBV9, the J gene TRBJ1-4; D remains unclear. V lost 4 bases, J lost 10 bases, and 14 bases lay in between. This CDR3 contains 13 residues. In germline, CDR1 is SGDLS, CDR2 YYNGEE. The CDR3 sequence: CASSPPQGGKLFF. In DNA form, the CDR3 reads TGTGCCAGCAGCCCCCCGCAAGGAGGAAAACTGTTTTTT.

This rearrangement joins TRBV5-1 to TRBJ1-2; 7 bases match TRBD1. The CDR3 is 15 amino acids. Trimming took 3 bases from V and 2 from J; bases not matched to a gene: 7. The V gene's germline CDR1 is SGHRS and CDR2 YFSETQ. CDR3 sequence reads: CASSWDSAGNYGYTF. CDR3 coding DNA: TGCGCCAGCAGCTGGGACAGTGCGGGGAACTATGGCTACACCTTC.

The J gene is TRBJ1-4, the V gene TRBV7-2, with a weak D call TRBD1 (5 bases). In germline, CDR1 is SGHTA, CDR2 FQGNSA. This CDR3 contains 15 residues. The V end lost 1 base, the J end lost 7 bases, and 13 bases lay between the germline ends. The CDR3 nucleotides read TGTGCCAGCAGCTTAGGAGGGGCGAGGATTGAAAAACTGTTTTTT. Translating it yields CASSLGGARIEKLFF.

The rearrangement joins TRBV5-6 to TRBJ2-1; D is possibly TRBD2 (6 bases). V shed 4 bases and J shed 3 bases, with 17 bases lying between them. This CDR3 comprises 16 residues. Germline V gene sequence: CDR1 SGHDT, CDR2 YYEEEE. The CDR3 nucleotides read TGTGCCAGCAGCGTAGCGGTTTCGTCTCTCTACAATGAGCAGTTCTTC. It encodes CASSVAVSSLYNEQFF. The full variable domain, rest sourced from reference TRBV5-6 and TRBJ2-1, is DAGVTQSPTHLIKTRGQQVTLRCSPKSGHDTVSWYQQALGQGPQFIFQYYEEEERQRGNFPDRFSGHQFPNYSSELNVNALLLGDSALYLCASSVAVSSLYNEQFFGPGTRLTVL.

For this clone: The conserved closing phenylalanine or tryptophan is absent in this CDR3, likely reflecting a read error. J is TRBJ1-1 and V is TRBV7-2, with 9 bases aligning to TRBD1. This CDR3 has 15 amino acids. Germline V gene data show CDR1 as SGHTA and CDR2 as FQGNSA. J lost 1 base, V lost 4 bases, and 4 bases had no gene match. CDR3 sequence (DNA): TGTGCCAGCAGCTCCGGACAGGGGACGAACACTGAAGCTTTCTCT. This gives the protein CASSSGQGTNTEAFS.

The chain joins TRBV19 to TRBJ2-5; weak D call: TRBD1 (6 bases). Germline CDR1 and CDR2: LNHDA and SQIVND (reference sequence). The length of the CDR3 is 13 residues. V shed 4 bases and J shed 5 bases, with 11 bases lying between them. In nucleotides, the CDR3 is TGTGCCAGTAGTACCAGACAGGAGGAGACCCAGTACTTC. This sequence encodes CASSTRQEETQYF. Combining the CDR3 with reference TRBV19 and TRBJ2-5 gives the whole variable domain DGGITQSPKYLFRKEGQNVTLSCEQNLNHDAMYWYRQDPGQGLRLIYYSQIVNDFQKGDIAEGYSVSREKKESFPLTVTSAQKNPTAFYLCASSTRQEETQYFGPGTRLLVL.

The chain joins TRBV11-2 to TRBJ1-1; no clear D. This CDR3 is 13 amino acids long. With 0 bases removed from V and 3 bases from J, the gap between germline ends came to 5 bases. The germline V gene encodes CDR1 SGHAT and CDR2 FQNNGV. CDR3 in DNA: TGTGCCAGCAGCTTAGATCCTGACACTGAAGCTTTCTTT. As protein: CASSLDPDTEAFF.

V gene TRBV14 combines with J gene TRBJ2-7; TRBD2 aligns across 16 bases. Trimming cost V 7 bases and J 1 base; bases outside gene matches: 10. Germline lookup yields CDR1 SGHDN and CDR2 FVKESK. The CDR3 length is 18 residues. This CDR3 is CASTLEGLAGGRSYEQYF. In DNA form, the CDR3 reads TGTGCCAGCACCCTTGAGGGACTAGCGGGAGGGCGGTCCTACGAGCAGTACTTC. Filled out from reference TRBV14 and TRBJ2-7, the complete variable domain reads EAGVTQFPSHSVIEKGQTVTLRCDPISGHDNLYWYRRVMGKEIKFLLHFVKESKQDESGMPNNRFLAERTGGTYSTLKVQPAELEDSGVYFCASTLEGLAGGRSYEQYFGPGTRLTVT.